Sequencing of this T cell receptor (beta chain) was carried out in a study of T cells expressing NK-cell markers. General observations from the study: These same clonotypes (in a handful of donors) also led the CD3+CD56-NKG2C+ fraction.

Comments on this clonotype: Its matching antigen is unknown.

TCRdb re-called the 5' RACE reads; every CDR3 protein appears as one record, without DNA. There are about 370,000 distinct CDR3 sequences in the sample, with around 10% held by the top ten. The CDR3 has 16 residues. Germline assignment: CDR1 LGHNA and CDR2 YNFKEQ. This clonotype was obtained from a woman between 45 and 60 years old in good health. The sample was blood T cells: a sorted CD56 or NKG2C T cell subset, CD4+ or CD8+ T cells, or bulk PBMC T cells (not recorded which). The gene calls are TRBV4-2 and TRBJ2-1; checking the TCRdb D call of TRBD2 is not possible without DNA. CDR3 protein: CASSQDWLAGDNEQFF.